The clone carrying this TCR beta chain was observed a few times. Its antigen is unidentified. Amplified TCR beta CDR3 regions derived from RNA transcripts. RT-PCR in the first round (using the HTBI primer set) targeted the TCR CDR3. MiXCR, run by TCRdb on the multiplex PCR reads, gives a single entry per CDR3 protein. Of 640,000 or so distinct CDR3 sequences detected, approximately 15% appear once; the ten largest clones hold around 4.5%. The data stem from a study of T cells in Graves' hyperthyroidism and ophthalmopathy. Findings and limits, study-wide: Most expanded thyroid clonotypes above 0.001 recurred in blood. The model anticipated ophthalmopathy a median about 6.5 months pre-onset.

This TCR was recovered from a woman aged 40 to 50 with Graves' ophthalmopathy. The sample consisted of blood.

CDR3 sequence reads: CASSYPRGSGTTDTQYF. The CDR3 nucleotides are TGTGCCAGCAGTTACCCTCGGGGTAGCGGGACCACAGATACGCAGTATTTT. The chain joins TRBV6-2 or TRBV6-3 to TRBJ2-3; the match to TRBD2 covers 8 bases. With 2 bases clipped from V and 2 bases from J, the junction kept 9 bases outside the gene matches. Germline values: CDR1 MNHEY, CDR2 SVGEGT. This CDR3 contains 17 residues.